This entry lists 15 T cell receptor beta chains sequenced from one sample in a study of blood T cell repertoires in COVID-19. Here immunoSEQ multiplex PCR was the method, and the copy in TCRdb shows in-frame clones only, minus some. This sample has 70,000 or so clones, with over 70% found just once. What was sequenced was peripheral blood. These receptors all come from a woman in her 70s with acute or convalescent COVID-19.

The chain employs TRBV28 and TRBJ2-1; 8 bases are a match to TRBD1. The germline V gene has CDR1 MDHEN and CDR2 SYDVKM. CDR3 length: 15 residues. Trimming cost V 6 bases and J 5 bases; bases outside gene matches: 9. CDR3 sequence reads: CASSLGGTGHNEQFF. The CDR3 DNA reads TGTGCCAGCAGCTTAGGGGGGACAGGTCACAATGAGCAGTTCTTC.

V and J are TRBV5-1 and TRBJ1-1; TRBD1 matches at 8 bases. V gave up 0 bases and J gave up 5 bases; unmatched junction bases: 3. CDR1 is SGHRS, CDR2 YFSETQ, per germline. The CDR3 loop spans 14 amino acids. The CDR3 loop reads CASSLARGRTEAFF. The CDR3, as DNA: TGCGCCAGCAGCTTGGCCAGGGGGCGGACTGAAGCTTTCTTT.

The chain joins TRBV6-1 to TRBJ1-2; D is perhaps TRBD1 (5 bases). The V gene lost 1 base and the J gene lost 6 bases, with 15 bases spanning the gap. Per the germline V gene, CDR1 is MNHNS and CDR2 is SASEGT. CDR3 length equals 15 residues. CDR3 sequence: CASSEGGGFPNGYTF. In DNA, the CDR3 is TGTGCCAGCAGTGAAGGGGGGGGGTTTCCCAATGGCTACACCTTC.

The CDR3 here is CASSEGERNQPQHF. CDR3 coding DNA: TGCGCCAGCAGCGAGGGGGAGCGCAATCAGCCCCAGCATTTT. This rearrangement joins TRBV5-1 to TRBJ1-5, with D possibly TRBD1 on 6 matching bases. The CDR3 has 14 amino acids. Germline assignment: CDR1 SGHRS and CDR2 YFSETQ. V was clipped by 4 bases and J by 2 bases, with 10 bases between them.

The chain couples TRBV2 to TRBJ1-2, with D possibly being TRBD1 (5 bases). Trimming shortened V by 6 bases and J by 5 bases, and 25 bases separated the two germline ends. Germline V CDR1 and CDR2: SNHLY, FYNNEI. CDR3 length: 17 amino acids. The CDR3 spells CASSPDGGRVKLYGYTF. Here the CDR3 DNA reads TGTGCCAGCAGCCCTGACGGGGGGAGAGTCAAATTATATGGCTACACCTTC. The complete variable domain, with remaining parts taken from reference TRBV2 and TRBJ1-2, reads EPEVTQTPSHQVTQMGQEVILRCVPISNHLYFYWYRQILGQKVEFLVSFYNNEISEKSEIFDDQFSVERPDGSNFTLKIRSTKLEDSAMYFCASSPDGGRVKLYGYTFGSGTRLTVV.

This clone was observed a handful of times. This chain joins TRBV5-8 and TRBJ1-5; 7 bases match TRBD1. The CDR3 is 16 residues long. Germline assignment: CDR1 SGHTS and CDR2 YDEGEE. V lost 4 bases and J lost 3; bases outside the gene matches: 10. CDR3 in DNA: TGTGCCAGCAGCCGTGGTACAGGGGTGAACAATCAGCCCCAGCATTTT. Its protein is CASSRGTGVNNQPQHF.

The rearrangement links TRBV4-3 to TRBJ2-2; possible D gene TRBD1, 6 bases. Trimming took 2 bases from V and 0 from J, leaving 7 bases between them. The CDR3 sequence is 15 residues long. CDR1 and CDR2 from the germline V gene are LGHNA and YSLEER. CDR3 in DNA: TGCGCCAGCAGCCAATCAGGGGCGAACACCGGGGAGCTGTTTTTT. Translated, it gives CASSQSGANTGELFF.

J is TRBJ1-2 and V is TRBV21-1; whether TRBD1, the table's D call, matches the DNA was not checked. TRBV21-1 is designated a pseudogene. This CDR3 is 16 amino acids long. CDR3 DNA sequence: TGTGCCAGCAAAGGCCCCCACCCGACAGGGAACTATGGCTACACCTTC. Translating it yields CASKGPHPTGNYGYTF.

This chain uses TRBV14 with TRBJ1-6; no reliable D call. V was clipped by 0 bases and J by 2 bases, with 2 bases between them. The CDR3 sequence is 14 residues long. The V gene's germline CDR1 is SGHDN and CDR2 FVKESK. CDR3 in amino acids: CASSQDTYNSPLHF. CDR3 in DNA: TGTGCCAGCAGCCAAGATACCTATAATTCACCCCTCCACTTT.

The chain combines TRBV7-2 with TRBJ2-7; 8 nucleotides agree with TRBD2. The CDR3 loop spans 15 amino acids. V shed 4 bases, J shed 4 bases, and the junction held 9 bases outside the gene matches. Germline V CDR1 and CDR2: SGHTA, FQGNSA. CDR3: CASSSAGGASYEQYF. In nucleotides, the CDR3 is TGTGCCAGCAGCTCCGCGGGGGGCGCATCGTACGAGCAGTACTTC.

The chain is built from TRBV2 and TRBJ1-4; 9 nucleotides line up with TRBD1. The CDR3 is made up of 14 amino acids. The ends lost 5 bases at V and 6 bases at J; junction bases unmatched: 4. Germline loops: CDR1 SNHLY, CDR2 FYNNEI. The CDR3 protein is CASSNRGRDEKLFF. The CDR3 bases are TGTGCCAGCAGTAACAGGGGGCGGGATGAAAAACTGTTTTTT.

This clone has more than one count but fewer than ten. The chain joins TRBV5-1 to TRBJ2-2, with a weak D call TRBD2 (6 bases). Trimming cost V 3 bases and J 6 bases, with 12 bases left between them. The CDR3 consists of 14 residues. Germline CDR1 SGHRS, CDR2 YFSETQ. The CDR3 DNA is TGCGCCAGCAGCTGGGGTGGAGGGGCCGGGGAGCTGTTTTTT. Translated: CASSWGGGAGELFF.

J is TRBJ1-6 and V is TRBV13, with 10 bases aligning to TRBD1. The V gene end was trimmed by 5 bases and the J gene end by 14 bases; junction bases not matched to a gene: 9. The germline gives CDR1 PRHDT, CDR2 FYEKMQ (reference sequence). The CDR3 totals 14 residues. CDR3 protein: CASSIDRGRGSLHF. CDR3 DNA sequence: TGTGCCAGCAGCATTGACAGGGGGCGCGGGTCCCTCCACTTT.

This sequence joins TRBV5-1 and TRBJ1-4; D unresolved. Between the trimmed V and J ends, which lost 0 bases and 2 bases, there was a span of 11 bases. The germline CDR1 and CDR2 sequences are SGHRS and YFSETQ. The CDR3 is 16 residues long. The CDR3 loop reads CASSLGLGGTNEKLFF. As DNA, the CDR3 is TGCGCCAGCAGCTTGGGGTTGGGAGGCACTAATGAAAAACTGTTTTTT.

This sequence joins TRBV4-2 and TRBJ1-1, with a tentative D call TRBD1 (6 bases). Germline CDR1 and CDR2: LGHNA and YNFKEQ. V was cut by 5 bases and J by 4 bases, with 17 bases left in between. This CDR3 is 15 amino acids long. The chain's CDR3 is CASSGSGGGSTEAFF. The CDR3 DNA reads as TGTGCCAGCAGCGGTAGCGGGGGCGGGAGCACTGAAGCTTTCTTT.